This T cell receptor beta chain was sequenced in a study of blood T cells in healthy people across ages. Whole-study findings and limits: While age rose, TCR beta diversity per million T cells dropped in a roughly linear way.

The CDR3 spans 15 residues. From germline, CDR1 is PRHDT and CDR2 FYEKMQ (reference sequence). With 5 bases removed from V and 2 bases from J, the gap between germline ends came to 15 bases. This clonotype was detected only once. As yet, its antigen is unknown. It was with a sample-barcoded 5' primer and a J-beta primer mix that a second PCR of roughly 7 to 12 cycles was run. MiXCR, applied by TCRdb to the 5' RACE reads, yields one record per CDR3 protein. The table includes fewer than 2 million distinct CDR3 sequences, around 40% detected once. Sample: blood. The sequence was obtained from a human donor in good health. The gene calls are TRBV13 and TRBJ1-2; no firm D call. In nucleotides, the CDR3 is TGTGCCAGCAGCGCCTTGGGTCTCTTGAACTATGGCTACACCTTC. It specifies CASSALGLLNYGYTF.